This T cell receptor (beta chain) was captured by sequencing in a study of T cell responses to AZD1222 COVID-19 vaccine. Study-wide results and limits: A mostly white British donor set with more females was recruited, and clonal diversity was possibly underestimated.

Data came from immunoSEQ multiplex PCR; TCRdb stores just in-frame clones and leaves some out. This table holds approximately 120,000 clones, about 89% found once. The V gene end was trimmed by 1 base and the J gene end by 7 bases; junction bases not matched to a gene: 15. Germline CDR1 reads SQVTM; CDR2 reads ANQGSEA. CDR3 length: 17 residues. As to this clone: Its antigen remains unknown.

This clonotype was sampled from an adult in good health. The chain is built from TRBV29-1 and TRBJ1-2; 10 positions match TRBD1. This specimen consisted of peripheral blood, obtained on day 0 of AZD1222 vaccination. DNA for the CDR3: TGCAGCGTTGAAGGCGGAGACAGGGGGCCGTCAGGCGTTGGCTACACCTTC. Its translation: CSVEGGDRGPSGVGYTF.